The sequence of this T cell receptor beta chain was determined in a study of OX40 agonist ivuxolimab in advanced cancers. The CDR3 length is 13 residues. Germline-derived CDR1 and CDR2 are MNHEY and SVGAGI. V lost 8 bases to trimming and J lost 5 bases; unmatched junction nucleotides: 4. Sequenced by immunoSEQ multiplex PCR; TCRdb stores in-frame clones only, minus some. The data contain 65,000 to 85,000 clones, about 88% of them seen just once; the ten biggest clones take up approximately 2%. This clonotype was sampled from an adult with an advanced solid tumor such as melanoma, head and neck, liver or kidney cancer. V and J are TRBV6-5 and TRBJ2-7, with 12 nucleotides matching TRBD1. The specimen comprised CD4+ or CD8+ T cells sorted from blood, sampled in a trial of the OX40 agonist ivuxolimab. In DNA form, the CDR3 reads TGTGCCAGCGGGGACAGGGGGCTCGACGAGCAGTACTTC. Protein sequence: CASGDRGLDEQYF.